This TCR beta chain appears in the sequencing data of a study of human T cells and chemical hapten exposure. The wider study: Patients having alopecia areata, totalis or universalis were mostly female.

Each cDNA molecule in the library carried unique molecular identifiers. Each CDR3 protein is one row after TCRdb ran MiXCR on the RACE reads. This table holds about 360,000 distinct CDR3 sequences, 4.8% found once. Time point given: patch test 1, 2 weeks after DPC sensitization. Treatment given: therapeutic diphenylcyclopropenone sensitization with weekly scalp DPC. From germline, CDR1 is SNHLY and CDR2 FYNNEI. The CDR3 loop spans 14 amino acids. J gave up 8 bases and V 8 bases, and 10 bases lay outside the gene matches. Study observations and caveats: The number of TCRs above 1 in 1000 frequency did not change after DPC sensitization.

This clonotype came up a few times. Its target is not known. The source is a woman aged 45-65 years with alopecia areata. Some clones in this sample may be carry-over from other donors' samples. The specimen was whole blood, collected in connection with sensitization to the hapten diphenylcyclopropenone (DPC). The V and J genes are TRBV2 and TRBJ2-1; TRBD2 matches at 9 bases. This chain's CDR3 is CASHGTSIFHEQFF. For the CDR3, the DNA is TGTGCCAGCCACGGGACTAGCATATTCCATGAGCAGTTCTTC.